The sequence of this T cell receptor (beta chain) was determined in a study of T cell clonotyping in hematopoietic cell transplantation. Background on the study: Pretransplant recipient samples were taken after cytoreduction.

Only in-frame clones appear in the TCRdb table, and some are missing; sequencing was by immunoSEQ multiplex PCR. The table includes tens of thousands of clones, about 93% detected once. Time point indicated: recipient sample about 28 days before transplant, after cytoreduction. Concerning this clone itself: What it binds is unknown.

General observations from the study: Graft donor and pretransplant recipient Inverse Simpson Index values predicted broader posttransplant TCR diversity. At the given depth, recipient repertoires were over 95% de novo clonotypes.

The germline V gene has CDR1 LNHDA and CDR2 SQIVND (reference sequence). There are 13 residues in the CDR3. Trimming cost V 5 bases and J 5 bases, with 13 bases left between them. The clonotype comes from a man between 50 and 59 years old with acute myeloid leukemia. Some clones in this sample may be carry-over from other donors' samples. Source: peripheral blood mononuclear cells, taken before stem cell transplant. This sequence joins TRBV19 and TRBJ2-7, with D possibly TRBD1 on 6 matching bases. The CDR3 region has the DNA TGTGCCAGTAGTCACACAGGGTACCACGAGCAGTACTTC. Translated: CASSHTGYHEQYF.